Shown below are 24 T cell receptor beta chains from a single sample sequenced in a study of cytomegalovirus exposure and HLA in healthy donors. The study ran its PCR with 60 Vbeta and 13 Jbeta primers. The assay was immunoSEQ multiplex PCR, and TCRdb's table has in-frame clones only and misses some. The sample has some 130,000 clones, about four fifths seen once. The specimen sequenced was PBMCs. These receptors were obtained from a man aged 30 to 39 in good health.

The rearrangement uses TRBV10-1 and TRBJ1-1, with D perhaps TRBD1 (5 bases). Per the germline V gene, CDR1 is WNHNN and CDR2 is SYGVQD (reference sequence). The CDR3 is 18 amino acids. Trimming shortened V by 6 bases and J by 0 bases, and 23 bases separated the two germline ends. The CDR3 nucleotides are TGCGCCAGCAGGACGCCGAAAGAGGCGACAGTTATGAACACTGAAGCTTTCTTT. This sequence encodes CASRTPKEATVMNTEAFF.

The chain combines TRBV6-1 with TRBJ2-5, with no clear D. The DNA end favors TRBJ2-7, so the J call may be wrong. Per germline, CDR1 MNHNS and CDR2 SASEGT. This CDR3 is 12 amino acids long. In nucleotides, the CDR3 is TGTGCCAGCAGAACCCCCTCCTACGAGCAGTACTTC. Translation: CASRTPSYEQYF.

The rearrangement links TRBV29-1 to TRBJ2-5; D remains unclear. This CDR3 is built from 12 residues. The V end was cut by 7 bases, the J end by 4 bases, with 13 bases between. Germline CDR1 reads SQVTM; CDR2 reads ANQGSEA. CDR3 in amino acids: CSARVPGETQYF. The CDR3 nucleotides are TGCAGCGCCCGTGTCCCGGGAGAGACCCAGTACTTC.

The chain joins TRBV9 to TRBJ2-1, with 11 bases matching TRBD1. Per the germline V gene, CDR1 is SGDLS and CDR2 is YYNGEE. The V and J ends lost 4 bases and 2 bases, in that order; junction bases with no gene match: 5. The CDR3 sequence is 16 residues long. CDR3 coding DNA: TGTGCCAGCAGCACTGGACAGGGGGCGGCCTACAATGAGCAGTTCTTC. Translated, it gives CASSTGQGAAYNEQFF.

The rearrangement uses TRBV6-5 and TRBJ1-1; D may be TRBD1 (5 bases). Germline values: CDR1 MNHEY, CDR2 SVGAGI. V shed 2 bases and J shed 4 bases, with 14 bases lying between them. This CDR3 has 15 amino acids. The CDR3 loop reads CASSYSGTGTTEAFF. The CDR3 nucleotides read TGTGCCAGCAGTTACAGCGGGACGGGGACCACTGAAGCTTTCTTT.

The CDR3 loop reads CASSDSAGGPDEQFF. The CDR3 coding sequence is TGTGCCAGCAGTGACTCAGCGGGAGGGCCAGATGAGCAGTTCTTC. The rearrangement joins TRBV6-4 to TRBJ2-1; 10 nucleotides match TRBD2. The J segment lost 8 bases and the V segment lost 0 bases, leaving 4 bases of the junction unmatched. Germline CDR1 and CDR2: MRHNA and SNTAGT. The CDR3 totals 15 residues.

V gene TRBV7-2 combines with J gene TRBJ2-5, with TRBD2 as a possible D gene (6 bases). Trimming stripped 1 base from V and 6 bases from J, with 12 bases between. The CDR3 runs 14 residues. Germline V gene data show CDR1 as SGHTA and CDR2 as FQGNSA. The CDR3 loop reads CASSLEQGGKTQYF. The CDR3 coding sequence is TGTGCCAGCAGCTTAGAGCAGGGCGGGAAGACCCAGTACTTC.

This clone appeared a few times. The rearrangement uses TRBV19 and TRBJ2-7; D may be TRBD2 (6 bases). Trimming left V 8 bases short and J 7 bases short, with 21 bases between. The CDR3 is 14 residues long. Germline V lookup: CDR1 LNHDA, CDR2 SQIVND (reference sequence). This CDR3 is CASRWRAGGEEQYF. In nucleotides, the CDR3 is TGTGCCAGTCGATGGAGGGCCGGTGGAGAGGAGCAGTACTTC.

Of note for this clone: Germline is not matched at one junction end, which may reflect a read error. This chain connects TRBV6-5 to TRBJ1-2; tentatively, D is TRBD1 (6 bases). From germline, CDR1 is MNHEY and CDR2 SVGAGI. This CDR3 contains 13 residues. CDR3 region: CASSYSAGAEWAF. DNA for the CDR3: TGTGCCAGCAGTTACTCGGCGGGGGCTGAGTGGGCCTTC.

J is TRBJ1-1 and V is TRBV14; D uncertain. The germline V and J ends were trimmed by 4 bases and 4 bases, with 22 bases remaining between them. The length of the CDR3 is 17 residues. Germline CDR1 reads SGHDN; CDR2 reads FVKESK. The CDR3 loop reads CASSRALGGLFGTEAFF. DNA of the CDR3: TGTGCCAGCAGCCGAGCCCTTGGAGGACTGTTCGGCACTGAAGCTTTCTTT.

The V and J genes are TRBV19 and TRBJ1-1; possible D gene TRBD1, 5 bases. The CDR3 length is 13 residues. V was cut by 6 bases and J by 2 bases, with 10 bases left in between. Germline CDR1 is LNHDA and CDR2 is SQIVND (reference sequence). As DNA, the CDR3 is TGTGCCAGTAGCTACAGGATAAACACTGAAGCTTTCTTT. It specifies CASSYRINTEAFF.

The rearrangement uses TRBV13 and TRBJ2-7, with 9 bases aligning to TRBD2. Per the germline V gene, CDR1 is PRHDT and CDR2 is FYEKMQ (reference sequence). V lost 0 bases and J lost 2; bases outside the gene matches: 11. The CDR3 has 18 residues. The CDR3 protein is CASSLGPQRLAATYEQYF. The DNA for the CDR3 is TGTGCCAGCAGCTTAGGACCCCAGCGACTAGCGGCTACCTACGAGCAGTACTTC.

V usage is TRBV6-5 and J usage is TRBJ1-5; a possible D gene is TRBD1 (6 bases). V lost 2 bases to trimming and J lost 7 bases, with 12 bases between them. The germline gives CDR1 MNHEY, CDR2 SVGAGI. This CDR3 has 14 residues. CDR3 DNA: TGTGCCAGCAGTTACCCGGGGGGGGCACAGCCCCAGCATTTT. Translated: CASSYPGGAQPQHF.

CDR3 nucleotide sequence: TGCAGTGCCCAACAGGGGAACGAGCAGTACTTC. It specifies CSAQQGNEQYF. The chain joins TRBV20-1 to TRBJ2-7; TRBD1 matches 7 bases. J was trimmed by 5 bases and V by 6 bases; bases with no gene match: 4. The length of the CDR3 is 11 residues. From germline, CDR1 is DFQATT and CDR2 SNEGSKA (reference sequence).

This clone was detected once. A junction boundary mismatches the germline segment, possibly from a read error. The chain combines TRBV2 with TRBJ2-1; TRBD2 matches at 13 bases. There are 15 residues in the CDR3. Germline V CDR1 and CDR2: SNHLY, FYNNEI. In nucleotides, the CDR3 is TGTGCCAGCAGCGAAGGGACTAGCGGGGTAAATGAGCAGTTCTTC. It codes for CASSEGTSGVNEQFF.

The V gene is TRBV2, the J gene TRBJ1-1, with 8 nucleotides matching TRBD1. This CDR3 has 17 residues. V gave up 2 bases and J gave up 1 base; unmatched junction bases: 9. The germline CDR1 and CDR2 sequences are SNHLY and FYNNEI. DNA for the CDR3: TGTGCCAGCAGTGAATTTCCCAGGGGGCTCGCGAACACTGAAGCTTTCTTT. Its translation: CASSEFPRGLANTEAFF.

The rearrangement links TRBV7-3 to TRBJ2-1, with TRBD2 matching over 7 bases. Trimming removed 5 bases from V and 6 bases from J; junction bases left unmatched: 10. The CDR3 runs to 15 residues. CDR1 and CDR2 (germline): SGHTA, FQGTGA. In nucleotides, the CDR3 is TGTGCCAGCAGCCCAAGGGCGGGAGAGCCCAATGAGCAGTTCTTC. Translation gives CASSPRAGEPNEQFF. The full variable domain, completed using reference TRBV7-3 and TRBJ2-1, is GAGVSQTPSNKVTEKGKYVELRCDPISGHTALYWYRQSLGQGPEFLIYFQGTGAADDSGLPNDRFFAVRPEGSVSTLKIQRTERGDSAVYLCASSPRAGEPNEQFFGPGTRLTVL.

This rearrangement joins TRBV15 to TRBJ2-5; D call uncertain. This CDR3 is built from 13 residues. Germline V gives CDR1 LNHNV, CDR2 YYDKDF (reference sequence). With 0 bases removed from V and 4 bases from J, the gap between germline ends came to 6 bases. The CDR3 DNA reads TGTGCCACCAGCAGAGATCTGCGAGAGACCCAGTACTTC. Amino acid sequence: CATSRDLRETQYF.

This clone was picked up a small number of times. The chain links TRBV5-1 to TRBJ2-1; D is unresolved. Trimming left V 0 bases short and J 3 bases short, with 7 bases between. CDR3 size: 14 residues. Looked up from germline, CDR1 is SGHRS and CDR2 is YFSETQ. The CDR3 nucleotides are TGCGCCAGCAGCTTGGGGGCAGACTACAATGAGCAGTTCTTC. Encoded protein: CASSLGADYNEQFF.

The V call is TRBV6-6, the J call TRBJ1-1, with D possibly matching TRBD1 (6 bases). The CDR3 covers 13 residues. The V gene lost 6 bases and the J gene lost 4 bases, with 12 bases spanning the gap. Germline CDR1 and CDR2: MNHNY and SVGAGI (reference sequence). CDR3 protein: CASRQGFGTEAFF. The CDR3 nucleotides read TGTGCCAGCAGGCAGGGGTTCGGCACTGAAGCTTTCTTT.

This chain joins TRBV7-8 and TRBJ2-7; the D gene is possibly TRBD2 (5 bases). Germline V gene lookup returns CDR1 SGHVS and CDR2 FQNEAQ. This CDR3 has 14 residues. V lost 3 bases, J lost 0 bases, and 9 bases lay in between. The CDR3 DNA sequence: TGTGCCAGCAGCTTTGCGGGTCCCTCCTACGAGCAGTACTTC. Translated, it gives CASSFAGPSYEQYF.

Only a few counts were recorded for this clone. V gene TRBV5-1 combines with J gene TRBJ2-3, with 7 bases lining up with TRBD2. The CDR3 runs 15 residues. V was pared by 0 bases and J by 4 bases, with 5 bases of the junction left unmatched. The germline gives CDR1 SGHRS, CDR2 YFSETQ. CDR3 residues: CASSLVLGLADTQYF. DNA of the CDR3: TGCGCCAGCAGCTTGGTGTTAGGACTAGCAGATACGCAGTATTTT.

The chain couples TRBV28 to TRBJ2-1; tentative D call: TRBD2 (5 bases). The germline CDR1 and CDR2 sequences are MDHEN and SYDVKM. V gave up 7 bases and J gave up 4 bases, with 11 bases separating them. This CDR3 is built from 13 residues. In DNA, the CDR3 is TGTGCCAGCACCCGGACTCCATACAATGAGCAGTTCTTC. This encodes CASTRTPYNEQFF.

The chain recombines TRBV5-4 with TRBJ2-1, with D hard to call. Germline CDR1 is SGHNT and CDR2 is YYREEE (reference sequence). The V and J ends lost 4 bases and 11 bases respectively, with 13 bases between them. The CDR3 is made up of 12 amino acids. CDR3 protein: CASSTEEGQQFF. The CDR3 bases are TGTGCCAGCAGCACTGAGGAAGGTCAGCAGTTCTTC.